This is a list of T cell receptor beta chains from one sample in a study of shared clonotypes between healthy human individuals. Only in-frame clones appear in the TCRdb table, and some are missing; sequencing was by immunoSEQ multiplex PCR. The repertoire consists of some 1,900,000 clones, with about 95% occurring once and the leading ten covering 0.9% to 1.5%. The sequenced sample consisted of naive CD8+ T cells sorted from blood. The receptors here all came from a man aged 18 to 30 in good health. Both conserved end residues are part of each CDR3. A D gene is named only where the DNA matches it firmly. Clone size is given for some rows only: seen once, a few or many times, or a class if the clone is expanded.

d_call	cdr3_length	v_call	j_call	clone_size	cdr3_nt	cdr3_aa
-	16	TRBV2	TRBJ2-3	-	TGTGCCAGCAGCGCCTTTGTGGAGACTAGCACAGATACGCAGTATTTT	CASSAFVETSTDTQYF
TRBD1	15	TRBV5-3	TRBJ1-1	-	TGTGCCAGAAGCAACGACAGGGGGAGGTCCACTGAAGCTTTCTTT	CARSNDRGRSTEAFF
TRBD2	15	TRBV7-9	TRBJ2-1	-	TGTGCCAGCAGCCCTACTAGCGGGAGTTACAATGAGCAGTTCTTC	CASSPTSGSYNEQFF
-	12	TRBV11-2	TRBJ2-1	-	TGTGCCAGCAGCTTCAGTGAAGACGAGCAGTTCTTC	CASSFSEDEQFF
TRBD1	15	TRBV28	TRBJ2-7	-	TGTGCCAGCAGTGATCCGGGACAGGGAACCTACGAGCAGTACTTC	CASSDPGQGTYEQYF
-	15	TRBV28	TRBJ2-7	-	TGTGCCAGCAGTTTGATAGGGGCCCGCTCCTACGAGCAGTACTTC	CASSLIGARSYEQYF
TRBD2	13	TRBV29-1	TRBJ2-1	-	TGCAGCGTATCCGGGACTACCTACAATGAGCAGTTCTTC	CSVSGTTYNEQFF
-	12	TRBV29-1	TRBJ2-1	-	TGCAGCGTTTACTCTTGGGGCGGGGAGCAGTTCTTC	CSVYSWGGEQFF
-	14	TRBV10-3	TRBJ1-3	-	TGTGCCATCAGGTCGGACGAGGATGGAAACACCATATATTTT	CAIRSDEDGNTIYF
-	15	TRBV19	TRBJ1-1	-	TGTGCCAGTAGTATACGGGGCGGGGTCTGGACTGAAGCTTTCTTT	CASSIRGGVWTEAFF
-	12	TRBV11-2	TRBJ2-2	-	TGTGCCAGCAGCCAATACACCGGGGAGCTGTTTTTT	CASSQYTGELFF
TRBD2	14	TRBV27	TRBJ2-1	-	TGTGCCAGCCAAACCGGACTAGCCGACAATGAGCAGTTCTTC	CASQTGLADNEQFF
-	15	TRBV2	TRBJ1-1	-	TGTGCCAGCAGTGAAGCGCCGGAGGGGGACACTGAAGCTTTCTTT	CASSEAPEGDTEAFF
TRBD2	15	TRBV7-9	TRBJ2-1	-	TGTGCCAGCAGCCCATTCGCGGGGGGGCCGAATGAGCAGTTCTTC	CASSPFAGGPNEQFF
-	12	TRBV18	TRBJ2-2	-	TGTGCCAGCTCAGACCCCGAAAGGGAGCTGTTTTTT	CASSDPERELFF
-	16	TRBV6-5	TRBJ2-7	-	TGTGCCAGCAGTTACTCGTTCGGAGGGGTCTTCTACGAGCAGTACTTC	CASSYSFGGVFYEQYF
-	15	TRBV9	TRBJ2-1	-	TGTGCCAGCAGCGTAGAAGGCGGTTCCTACAATGAGCAGTTCTTC	CASSVEGGSYNEQFF
-	16	TRBV5-6	TRBJ2-7	-	TGTGCCAGCAGCATAAACGGGGATAGATTCTCCTACGAGCAGTACTTC	CASSINGDRFSYEQYF
TRBD2	15	TRBV6-6	TRBJ2-2	-	TGTGCCAGCAGTTATATGGGGGGGGAGACCGGGGAGCTGTTTTTT	CASSYMGGETGELFF
-	14	TRBV4-1	TRBJ2-1	-	TGCGCCAGCAGCCAAGTACTAGCAATAGATGAGCAGTTCTTC	CASSQVLAIDEQFF
-	13	TRBV9	TRBJ1-1	-	TGTGCCAGCAGCGTTGGGGGGGAGACTGAAGCTTTCTTT	CASSVGGETEAFF
TRBD2	14	TRBV5-6	TRBJ2-7	-	TGTGCCAGCAGCCAAGGACTAGCGGACTACGAGCAGTACTTC	CASSQGLADYEQYF
-	12	TRBV27	TRBJ2-1	-	TGTGCCAGCCGTCAGATAAGCAATGAGCAGTTCTTC	CASRQISNEQFF
TRBD2	16	TRBV6-5	TRBJ2-5	-	TGTGCCAGCAGTTACGAAGCGGGAGGGCCCGCGAAGACCCAGTACTTC	CASSYEAGGPAKTQYF
TRBD1	17	TRBV19	TRBJ1-5	-	TGTGCCAGTAGTACGGGACAGGGCTTTTATAGCAATCAGCCCCAGCATTTT	CASSTGQGFYSNQPQHF
-	16	TRBV7-8	TRBJ2-1	-	TGTGCCAGCAGCCTTTGGGCTTCGATGGGGCACTTTGAGCAGTTCTTC	CASSLWASMGHFEQFF
-	13	TRBV13	TRBJ2-7	-	TGTGCCAGCAGCTTCCCAGGGGCCTACGAGCAGTACTTC	CASSFPGAYEQYF
-	16	TRBV13	TRBJ2-3	once	TGTGCCAGCAGCTTAGTCGGAGGGGATGGCACAGATACGCAGTATTTT	CASSLVGGDGTDTQYF